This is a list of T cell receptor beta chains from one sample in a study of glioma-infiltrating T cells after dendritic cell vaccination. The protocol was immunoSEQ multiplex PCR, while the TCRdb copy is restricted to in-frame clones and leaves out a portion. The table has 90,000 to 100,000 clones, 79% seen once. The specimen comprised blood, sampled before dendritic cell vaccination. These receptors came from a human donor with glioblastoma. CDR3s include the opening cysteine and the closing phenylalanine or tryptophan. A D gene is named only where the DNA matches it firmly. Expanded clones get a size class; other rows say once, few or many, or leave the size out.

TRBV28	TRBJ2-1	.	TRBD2	CASSLLAGSHPHEQFF	TGTGCCAGCAGTTTGCTAGCGGGTTCCCATCCCCATGAGCAGTTCTTC
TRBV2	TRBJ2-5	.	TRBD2	CASSGLAKETQYF	TGTGCCAGCAGCGGACTAGCGAAAGAGACCCAGTACTTC
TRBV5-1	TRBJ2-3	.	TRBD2	CASSPGLVSTDTQYF	TGCGCCAGCAGCCCCGGACTAGTAAGCACAGATACGCAGTATTTT
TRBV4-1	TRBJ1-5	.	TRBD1	CASSQDLLGQPFNQPRHF	TGCGCCAGCAGCCAAGATCTTTTGGGACAGCCCTTCAATCAGCCCCGGCATTTT
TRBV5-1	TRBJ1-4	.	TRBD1	CASSLAVTGEVEKLFF	TGCGCCAGCAGCTTGGCCGTGACAGGGGAAGTCGAAAAACTGTTTTTT
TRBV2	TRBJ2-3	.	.	CASLSMFSPTDTQYF	TGTGCCAGCCTATCCATGTTTTCCCCCACAGATACGCAGTATTTT
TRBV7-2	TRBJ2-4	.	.	CASSPRTSLGNIQYF	TGTGCCAGCAGCCCTAGGACATCCCTAGGAAACATTCAGTACTTC
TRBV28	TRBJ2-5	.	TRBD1	CASSLLGQGKETQYF	TGTGCCAGCAGTTTGTTGGGACAGGGGAAGGAGACCCAGTACTTC
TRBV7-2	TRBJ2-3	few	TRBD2	CASSSRLAGVGGTQYF	TGTGCCAGCAGCTCCAGACTAGCGGGAGTAGGGGGTACGCAGTATTTT
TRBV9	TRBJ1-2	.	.	CASSVGWGGNGYTF	TGTGCCAGCAGCGTAGGGTGGGGGGGAAATGGCTACACCTTC
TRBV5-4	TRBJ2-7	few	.	CASSQTGTREQYF	TGTGCCAGCAGTCAGACCGGGACAAGGGAGCAGTACTTC
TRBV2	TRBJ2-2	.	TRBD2	CASSNVAGGAGNTGELFF	TGTGCCAGCAGCAATGTAGCGGGGGGTGCGGGGAACACCGGGGAGCTGTTTTTT
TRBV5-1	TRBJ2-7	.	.	CASSLARGAGEQYF	TGCGCCAGCAGCTTGGCCCGAGGGGCGGGGGAGCAGTACTTC
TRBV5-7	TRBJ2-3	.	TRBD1	CASSFGTGVNADTQYF	TGTGCCAGCAGCTTTGGGACAGGGGTGAACGCAGATACGCAGTATTTT
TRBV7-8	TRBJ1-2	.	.	CASSSRAGRSYGYTF	TGTGCCAGCAGCTCACGGGCGGGTCGGAGCTATGGCTACACCTTC
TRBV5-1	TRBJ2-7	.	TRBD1	CASSLGTGPYEQYF	TGCGCCAGCAGCTTGGGGACAGGACCCTACGAGCAGTACTTC
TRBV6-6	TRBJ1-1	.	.	CASSSPTPNTEAFF	TGTGCCAGCAGTTCCCCCACACCGAACACTGAAGCTTTCTTT
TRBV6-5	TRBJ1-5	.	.	CASSPSYSNQPQHF	TGTGCCAGCAGTCCCTCCTATAGCAATCAGCCCCAGCATTTT
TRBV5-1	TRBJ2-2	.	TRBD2	CASKNLAGANTGELFF	TGCGCCAGCAAGAATTTAGCGGGGGCTAACACCGGGGAGCTGTTTTTT
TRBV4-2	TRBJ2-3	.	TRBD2	CASSQDTTRGVRTDTQYF	TGTGCCAGCAGCCAAGATACAACGCGGGGGGTCCGCACAGATACGCAGTATTTT
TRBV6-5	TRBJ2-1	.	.	CASSSAEIYNEQFF	TGTGCCAGCAGTTCAGCGGAGATCTACAATGAGCAGTTCTTC
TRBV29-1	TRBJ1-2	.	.	CSVEEGRHGYTF	TGCAGCGTTGAAGAGGGGAGGCATGGCTACACCTTC
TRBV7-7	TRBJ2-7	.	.	CASSLTGRGNEQYF	TGTGCTAGCAGCTTAACCGGGAGAGGAAACGAGCAGTACTTC
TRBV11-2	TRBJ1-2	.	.	CASSLDGDLYGYTF	TGTGCCAGCAGCTTAGACGGGGATCTCTATGGCTACACCTTC
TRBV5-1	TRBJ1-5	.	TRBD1	CASSPAGTDNQPQHF	TGCGCCAGCAGCCCCGCTGGGACAGACAATCAGCCCCAGCATTTT
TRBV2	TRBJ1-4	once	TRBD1	CASRQGSNEKLFF	TGTGCCAGCCGACAGGGATCTAATGAAAAACTGTTTTTT
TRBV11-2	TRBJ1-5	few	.	CASSFQGDQPQHF	TGTGCCAGCAGCTTCCAGGGTGATCAGCCCCAGCATTTT
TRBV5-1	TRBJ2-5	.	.	CASSLTGIGETQYF	TGCGCCAGCAGCTTGACAGGGATCGGCGAGACCCAGTACTTC
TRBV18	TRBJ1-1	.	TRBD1	CASSPPRDRGHTEAFF	TGTGCCAGCTCACCACCCCGGGACAGGGGACACACTGAAGCTTTCTTT
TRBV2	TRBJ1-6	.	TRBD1	CASSSVGTGVYNSPLHF	TGTGCCAGCAGTAGCGTCGGGACAGGGGTCTATAATTCACCCCTCCACTTT
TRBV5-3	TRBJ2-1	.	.	CARSLAPDNYNEQFF	TGTGCCAGAAGCTTGGCCCCAGACAACTACAATGAGCAGTTCTTC
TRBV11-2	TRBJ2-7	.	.	CASSLDRLVTGEQYF	TGTGCCAGCAGCTTAGATCGTTTAGTCACAGGCGAGCAGTACTTC
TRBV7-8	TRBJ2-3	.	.	CASSLMRLISTDTQYF	TGTGCCAGCAGCCTAATGAGGTTAATCAGCACAGATACGCAGTATTTT
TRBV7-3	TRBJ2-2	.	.	CASSLSAQGNTGELFF	TGTGCCAGCAGCTTAAGTGCGCAGGGGAACACCGGGGAGCTGTTTTTT
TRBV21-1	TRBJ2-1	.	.	CASSAGLRIPSYNEQFF	TGTGCCAGCAGCGCAGGGCTCCGGATCCCCTCCTACAATGAGCAGTTCTTC
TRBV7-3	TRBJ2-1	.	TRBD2	CASSQGWGGKQFF	TGTGCCAGCAGTCAAGGCTGGGGGGGGAAGCAGTTCTTC
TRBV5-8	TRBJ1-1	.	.	CASYPGGEAFF	TGTGCCAGCTATCCGGGGGGTGAAGCTTTCTTT
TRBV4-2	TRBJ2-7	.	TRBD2	CASSQDTSGPSYEQYF	TGTGCCAGCAGCCAAGACACTAGCGGCCCATCCTACGAGCAGTACTTC
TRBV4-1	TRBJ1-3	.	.	CASSQETGSGNTIYF	TGCGCCAGCAGCCAGGAGACAGGCTCTGGAAACACCATATATTTT
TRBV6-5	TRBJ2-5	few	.	CASSYGWGAEETQYF	TGTGCCAGCAGTTACGGGTGGGGAGCGGAGGAGACCCAGTACTTC
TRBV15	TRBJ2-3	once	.	CATSRAPGHPTDTQYF	TGTGCCACCAGCAGAGCGCCAGGACACCCCACAGATACGCAGTATTTT